This TCR beta chain was identified during a study of OX40 agonist ivuxolimab in advanced cancers. Study-level information: Prior anti-PD-1, anti-PD-L1 or anti-CTLA-4 therapy did not bar entry, and about 40% had some.

CDR3 length: 15 amino acids. Trimming left V 2 bases short and J 0 bases short, with 11 bases between. Germline CDR1 MNHEY, CDR2 SMNVEV (reference sequence). Sequenced by immunoSEQ multiplex PCR; TCRdb stores in-frame clones only, minus some. Among some 73,000 clones listed, 85% to 90% were seen once. The chain combines TRBV27 with TRBJ2-7, with a possible D match to TRBD1 (6 bases). This receptor was taken from an adult with an advanced solid tumor such as melanoma, head and neck, liver or kidney cancer. Sample: CD4+ or CD8+ T cells sorted from blood, taken in a trial of the OX40 agonist ivuxolimab. CDR3 amino acids: CASSLTPGHSYEQYF. CDR3 in DNA: TGTGCCAGCAGTTTAACCCCGGGACACTCCTACGAGCAGTACTTC.